These 19 T cell receptor beta chains were all obtained from the same sample, sequenced in a study of cytomegalovirus exposure and HLA in healthy donors. PCR amplification relied on 60 Vbeta primers (plus 13 Jbeta primers). Produced via immunoSEQ multiplex PCR; TCRdb's table is partial and in-frame only. In the table there are more than 85,000 clones, 76% of which are singletons. Sequenced sample: PBMCs. Every receptor here comes from a woman aged 45-60 years in good health and CMV-seropositive.

Only a few counts were recorded for this clone. The gene calls are TRBV27 and TRBJ1-2; TRBD1 agrees at 9 bases. Trimming at V came to 7 bases and at J to 4 bases, leaving 16 bases not matched to a gene. This CDR3 spans 17 amino acids. The germline CDR1 and CDR2 sequences are MNHEY and SMNVEV (reference sequence). DNA for the CDR3: TGTGCCAGCAAGGTTAAAGCGACAGGGGGGTTTGGCTATGGCTACACCTTC. The encoded protein is CASKVKATGGFGYGYTF.

This clone occurred a few times. This chain uses TRBV7-9 with TRBJ2-3, with TRBD2 as a possible D gene (6 bases). V was clipped by 2 bases and J by 4 bases, with 13 bases between them. CDR1 is SEHNR and CDR2 is FQNEAQ in the germline V gene (reference sequence). This CDR3 spans 15 amino acids. CDR3 nucleotides: TGTGCCAGCAGCTTAAGGATTAGCGGATCAGATACGCAGTATTTT. Translating it yields CASSLRISGSDTQYF. The full variable domain, rest sourced from reference TRBV7-9 and TRBJ2-3, is DTGVSQNPRHKITKRGQNVTFRCDPISEHNRLYWYRQTLGQGPEFLTYFQNEAQLEKSRLLSDRFSAERPKGSFSTLEIQRTEQGDSAMYLCASSLRISGSDTQYFGPGTRLTVL.

This clone came up a few times. The chain carries TRBV2 and TRBJ1-2; TRBD1 agrees at 9 bases. CDR1 is SNHLY and CDR2 is FYNNEI in the germline V gene. After removal of 4 bases from V and 4 bases from J, the junction contained 1 base not matched to a gene. This CDR3 contains 13 residues. The CDR3 region is CASSGGQGYGYTF. The CDR3 DNA reads as TGTGCCAGCAGTGGGGGACAGGGCTATGGCTACACCTTC.

The chain recombines TRBV6-5 with TRBJ2-1, with D perhaps matching TRBD1 (6 bases). Trimming took off 8 bases at V and 4 bases at J, with 9 bases between the two ends. CDR1 and CDR2 (germline): MNHEY, SVGAGI. This CDR3 has 12 residues. The CDR3 nucleotides are TGTGCCAGCGGGACACCTTACAATGAGCAGTTCTTC. Translation: CASGTPYNEQFF.

V is TRBV7-2 and J is TRBJ1-5; 9 bases map to TRBD1. The V and J ends lost 5 bases and 6 bases, in that order; junction bases with no gene match: 11. CDR1 is SGHTA, CDR2 FQGNSA, per germline. This CDR3 spans 16 amino acids. The CDR3 nucleotides are TGTGCCAGCAGCCCGGCCCAACAGGGGGCAGGTCAGCCCCAGCATTTT. Encoded protein: CASSPAQQGAGQPQHF. Combining the CDR3 with reference TRBV7-2 and TRBJ1-5 gives the whole variable domain GAGVSQSPSNKVTEKGKDVELRCDPISGHTALYWYRQSLGQGLEFLIYFQGNSAPDKSGLPSDRFSAERTGGSVSTLTIQRTQQEDSAVYLCASSPAQQGAGQPQHFGDGTRLSIL.

The chain uses TRBV5-1 and TRBJ2-1; the match to TRBD2 covers 11 bases. The germline gives CDR1 SGHRS, CDR2 YFSETQ. The trim removed 0 bases at V and 4 bases at J, leaving 12 bases unmatched. CDR3 length equals 19 residues. The CDR3 nucleotides are TGCGCCAGCAGCTTGGGGTGGCTAGCGGGGGGCCCAGGATACAATGAGCAGTTCTTC. Amino acids: CASSLGWLAGGPGYNEQFF. Together with reference TRBV5-1 and TRBJ2-1, the CDR3 gives the full variable domain: KAGVTQTPRYLIKTRGQQVTLSCSPISGHRSVSWYQQTPGQGLQFLFEYFSETQRNKGNFPGRFSGRQFSNSRSEMNVSTLELGDSALYLCASSLGWLAGGPGYNEQFFGPGTRLTVL.

This clone turned up a few times. The genes are TRBV9 and TRBJ2-1, with 12 bases fitting TRBD2. With V trimmed by 2 bases and J by 2 bases, 17 bases remained unmatched. The length of the CDR3 is 21 residues. Germline lookup yields CDR1 SGDLS and CDR2 YYNGEE. The CDR3 DNA reads as TGTGCCAGCAGCGTTTCCGACGTAGGAAGACTAGCGGGAGTGACCTACAATGAGCAGTTCTTC. Translating it yields CASSVSDVGRLAGVTYNEQFF.

V is TRBV7-6 and J is TRBJ2-1, with TRBD2 matching over 9 bases. The CDR3 contains 16 residues. The germline gives CDR1 SGHVS, CDR2 FNYEAQ. After removal of 5 bases from V and 7 bases from J, the junction contained 12 bases not matched to a gene. This CDR3 is CASSLMASGIGNEQFF. DNA for the CDR3: TGTGCCAGCAGCCTCATGGCTAGCGGGATCGGGAATGAGCAGTTCTTC. The whole variable domain, remainder taken from reference TRBV7-6 and TRBJ2-1, is GAGVSQSPRYKVTKRGQDVALRCDPISGHVSLYWYRQALGQGPEFLTYFNYEAQQDKSGLPNDRFSAERPEGSISTLTIQRTEQRDSAMYRCASSLMASGIGNEQFFGPGTRLTVL.

V is TRBV6-5 and J is TRBJ1-6; TRBD1 aligns across 7 bases. The CDR3 runs to 14 residues. J lost 3 bases, V lost 8 bases, and 4 bases had no gene match. Germline CDR1 MNHEY, CDR2 SVGAGI. CDR3 residues: CASGDRVYNSPLHF. CDR3 DNA sequence: TGTGCCAGCGGAGACAGGGTCTATAATTCACCCCTCCACTTT.

The chain is built from TRBV9 and TRBJ1-2; D might be TRBD1 (5 bases). Germline values: CDR1 SGDLS, CDR2 YYNGEE. Trimming took off 4 bases at V and 8 bases at J, with 18 bases between the two ends. The CDR3 extends over 14 amino acids. CDR3 nucleotide sequence: TGTGCCAGCAGCACCAATTCGCAGGGCTTGGGCTACACCTTC. Its protein product is CASSTNSQGLGYTF.

This sequence joins TRBV5-1 and TRBJ1-2; D is undetermined. From germline, CDR1 is SGHRS and CDR2 YFSETQ. V was cut by 0 bases and J by 3 bases, with 15 bases left in between. The CDR3 loop spans 16 amino acids. The CDR3 region has the DNA TGCGCCAGCAGCTTGGGTGGCCGGGAGCGGGACTATGGCTACACCTTC. Its translation is CASSLGGRERDYGYTF.

A few counts support this clone. The rearrangement uses TRBV12-5 and TRBJ2-1; 13 bases are shared with TRBD2. The V gene end was trimmed by 1 base and the J gene end by 7 bases; junction bases not matched to a gene: 7. The CDR3 runs to 17 residues. In germline, CDR1 is LGHNT, CDR2 FRNRAP. The DNA for the CDR3 is TGTGCTAGTGGTTTGGCCGGGACTAGCGGGAAGCGTAATGAGCAGTTCTTC. Translation: CASGLAGTSGKRNEQFF.

This clone has a single count. J is TRBJ1-2 and V is TRBV9, with 7 positions matching TRBD1. Germline lookup yields CDR1 SGDLS and CDR2 YYNGEE. The V gene end was trimmed by 1 base and the J gene end by 3 bases; junction bases not matched to a gene: 3. The CDR3 is 14 amino acids. CDR3 amino acids: CASSVLGTDYGYTF. The CDR3 DNA reads TGTGCCAGCAGCGTACTTGGGACAGACTATGGCTACACCTTC.

The rearrangement links TRBV18 to TRBJ1-2, with 9 bases aligning to TRBD1. CDR1 and CDR2 from the germline V gene are KGHSH and LQKENI. V was pared by 3 bases and J by 4 bases, with 6 bases of the junction left unmatched. The CDR3 spans 15 residues. The CDR3: CASSPTGQGFYGYTF. The CDR3 DNA reads TGTGCCAGCTCACCTACGGGACAGGGCTTCTATGGCTACACCTTC.

This clone showed up just a few times. The V gene is TRBV10-3, the J gene TRBJ1-1, with TRBD1 matching 7 bases. The CDR3 is 16 amino acids. V shed 2 bases, J shed 4 bases, and the junction held 10 bases outside the gene matches. Germline values: CDR1 ENHRY, CDR2 SYGVKD. CDR3 region: CAISEPLTGKSTEAFF. The CDR3 nucleotides read TGTGCCATCAGTGAGCCGTTGACAGGGAAGAGCACTGAAGCTTTCTTT.

This chain uses TRBV6-5 with TRBJ2-6; 8 bases match TRBD1. The CDR3 contains 15 residues. V shed 6 bases, J shed 3 bases, and the junction held 4 bases outside the gene matches. The germline CDR1 and CDR2 sequences are MNHEY and SVGAGI. CDR3 coding DNA: TGTGCCAGCAGCGGACAGGGCGGTGGGGCCAACGTCCTGACTTTC. This gives the protein CASSGQGGGANVLTF.

The chain combines TRBV7-3 with TRBJ2-7; 12 nucleotides match TRBD1. After removal of 1 base from V and 7 bases from J, the junction contained 11 bases not matched to a gene. Germline V gene lookup returns CDR1 SGHTA and CDR2 FQGTGA. This CDR3 has 17 residues. CDR3: CASSLSSWDRGLGEQYF. As DNA, the CDR3 is TGTGCCAGCAGCTTAAGTTCCTGGGACAGGGGGCTCGGGGAGCAGTACTTC. The full variable domain, with the rest looked up from reference TRBV7-3 and TRBJ2-7, is GAGVSQTPSNKVTEKGKYVELRCDPISGHTALYWYRQSLGQGPEFLIYFQGTGAADDSGLPNDRFFAVRPEGSVSTLKIQRTERGDSAVYLCASSLSSWDRGLGEQYFGPGTRLTVT.

V and J are TRBV4-1 and TRBJ2-5; D not certain. The germline CDR1 and CDR2 sequences are MGHRA and YSYEKL. Trimming shortened V by 4 bases and J by 1 base, and 7 bases separated the two germline ends. The CDR3 has 13 amino acids. DNA for the CDR3: TGCGCCAGCAGCCTCGCGGCCCAAGAGACCCAGTACTTC. This translates into CASSLAAQETQYF.

This chain joins TRBV27 and TRBJ2-1; 7 nucleotides align to TRBD2. This CDR3 is built from 14 residues. CDR1 is MNHEY and CDR2 is SMNVEV in the germline V gene (reference sequence). Trimming cost V 5 bases and J 7 bases; bases outside gene matches: 8. The CDR3 sequence: CASSRSGMGNEQFF. DNA for the CDR3: TGTGCCAGCAGTCGAAGCGGGATGGGGAATGAGCAGTTCTTC.